Below are 10 T cell receptor beta chains sequenced from a single sample in a study of T cell responses to AZD1222 COVID-19 vaccine. Clones were sequenced by immunoSEQ multiplex PCR, and TCRdb holds only the in-frame ones, with some missing. The sample yields over 100,000 clones, about 88% seen once. Sequenced here: peripheral blood, sampled on day 0 of AZD1222 vaccination. These receptors were collected from an adult in good health.

The chain employs TRBV19 and TRBJ2-2, with 10 bases lining up with TRBD2. Germline loops: CDR1 LNHDA, CDR2 SQIVND (reference sequence). The CDR3 has 18 residues. Trimming at V came to 9 bases and at J to 5 bases, leaving 18 bases not matched to a gene. The CDR3 loop reads CASKTGGLAGVGTGELFF. CDR3 DNA sequence: TGTGCCAGCAAAACAGGGGGTCTAGCGGGAGTCGGGACCGGGGAGCTGTTTTTT.

This sequence joins TRBV2 and TRBJ1-4; 11 bases fit TRBD1. Trimming at V came to 6 bases and at J to 8 bases, leaving 5 bases not matched to a gene. The CDR3 spans 14 residues. The germline CDR1 and CDR2 sequences are SNHLY and FYNNEI. CDR3 sequence (DNA): TGTGCCAGCAGCCCGGACAGGGGGCGAGAAAAACTGTTTTTT. Encoded protein: CASSPDRGREKLFF. Drawing the rest from reference TRBV2 and TRBJ1-4, the complete variable domain is EPEVTQTPSHQVTQMGQEVILRCVPISNHLYFYWYRQILGQKVEFLVSFYNNEISEKSEIFDDQFSVERPDGSNFTLKIRSTKLEDSAMYFCASSPDRGREKLFFGSGTQLSVL.

The chain employs TRBV30 and TRBJ1-4, with 7 bases aligning to TRBD1. CDR1 is GTSNPN and CDR2 is SVGIG in the germline V gene (reference sequence). The CDR3 loop spans 17 amino acids. With 2 bases clipped from V and 12 bases from J, the junction kept 21 bases outside the gene matches. The CDR3 DNA follows: TGTGCCTGGAGTCATGAGGTTGCCGGGACAGCTGGTGGGGAACTGTTTTTT. Its protein product is CAWSHEVAGTAGGELFF. The complete variable domain, with remaining parts taken from reference TRBV30 and TRBJ1-4, reads SQTIHQWPATLVQPVGSPLSLECTVEGTSNPNLYWYRQAAGRGLQLLFYSVGIGQISSEVPQNLSASRPQDRQFILSSKKLLLSDSGFYLCAWSHEVAGTAGGELFFGSGTQLSVL.

This chain joins TRBV11-2 and TRBJ1-4; D remains unclear. Trimming removed 1 base from V and 8 bases from J, with 11 bases in between. CDR1 and CDR2 (germline): SGHAT, FQNNGV. This CDR3 contains 14 residues. The CDR3 DNA reads TGTGCCAGCAGCTTAGTGGGAGAAAGGGAAAAACTGTTTTTT. Its protein is CASSLVGEREKLFF.

V usage is TRBV27 and J usage is TRBJ1-1; D possibly corresponds to TRBD1 (5 bases). The V end was cut by 3 bases, the J end by 8 bases, with 7 bases between. The germline gives CDR1 MNHEY, CDR2 SMNVEV (reference sequence). This CDR3 spans 11 amino acids. CDR3 in DNA: TGTGCCAGCAGTTTTGGGGCAGAAGCTTTCTTT. It codes for CASSFGAEAFF.

The rearrangement joins TRBV28 to TRBJ1-3; D possibly corresponds to TRBD1 (5 bases). CDR1 is MDHEN and CDR2 is SYDVKM in the germline V gene. V was shortened by 5 bases and J by 0 bases, with 11 bases between the two germline ends. CDR3 size: 15 residues. The DNA for the CDR3 is TGTGCCAGCAGTCGACAGCGAAACTCTGGAAACACCATATATTTT. Its protein is CASSRQRNSGNTIYF.

The DNA for the CDR3 is TGTGCCTGGAGTGACCAGGGAGAGACCCAGTACTTC. Translated, it gives CAWSDQGETQYF. The chain employs TRBV30 and TRBJ2-5; TRBD1 might be the D (5 bases). V was cut by 1 base and J by 4 bases, with 7 bases left in between. CDR1 and CDR2 from the germline V gene are GTSNPN and SVGIG (reference sequence). This CDR3 comprises 12 residues.

J is TRBJ1-1 and V is TRBV7-2; maybe TRBD1 (6 bases). CDR1 is SGHTA and CDR2 is FQGNSA in the germline V gene. The CDR3 extends over 16 amino acids. V was clipped by 6 bases and J by 1 base, with 18 bases between them. Written as DNA, the CDR3 is TGTGCCAGCAGACAACCGAGGGGGTACGGGAACACTGAAGCTTTCTTT. Protein product: CASRQPRGYGNTEAFF.

The chain is built from TRBV28 and TRBJ1-2; TRBD1 is a possible D gene (5 bases). V was trimmed by 8 bases and J by 2 bases, leaving 18 bases between them. CDR1 and CDR2 from the germline V gene are MDHEN and SYDVKM. The CDR3 consists of 15 residues. The CDR3 nucleotides read TGTGCCAGCCGATCCCCGGGCAGGGCGAACTATGGCTACACCTTC. Translation: CASRSPGRANYGYTF.

The V and J genes are TRBV10-3 and TRBJ1-5, with 11 bases identical to TRBD1. J was trimmed by 2 bases and V by 2 bases; bases with no gene match: 5. CDR3 length: 17 amino acids. Per the germline V gene, CDR1 is ENHRY and CDR2 is SYGVKD. The CDR3: CAISEGQGADRNQPQHF. CDR3 DNA: TGTGCCATCAGTGAGGGACAGGGGGCCGATCGCAATCAGCCCCAGCATTTT.